The clone carrying this T cell receptor beta chain came up many times. The antigen is unknown. J gave up 1 base and V 4 bases, and 7 bases lay outside the gene matches. Germline V CDR1 and CDR2: DFQATT, SNEGSKA (reference sequence). The length of the CDR3 is 15 residues. These data belong to a study of post-analysis software for immune sequencing data. Broader study findings: The five TRBV segments detected at higher frequency in patients than in controls included TRBV5-6, TRBV5-1 and TRBV20-1. There was significantly lower normalized Chao1 diversity in multiple sclerosis patients than in controls.

Presence of unique molecular identifiers characterized the TCR beta cDNA libraries. Some 540,000 cDNA molecules were obtained from roughly 0.93 to 9.6 million T cells. TCRdb called the PCR reads again in MiXCR, with one record for every CDR3 protein. The sample lists about 260,000 distinct CDR3 sequences; roughly a third were seen once. The gene calls are TRBV20-1 and TRBJ1-2; the match to TRBD1 covers 9 bases. Sequenced input: blood. This receptor was obtained from a girl aged 10-17 years with multiple sclerosis. CDR3 protein: CSATTGGADNYGYTF. The CDR3 coding sequence is TGCAGTGCTACGACAGGGGGGGCCGATAACTATGGCTACACCTTC.